This T cell receptor (beta chain) comes out of a study of Graves' ophthalmopathy and Graves' hyperthyroidism. Study context: The blood sample was drawn at first diagnosis and before any treatment.

The germline V gene encodes CDR1 MNHEY and CDR2 SVGEGT. The CDR3 consists of 15 residues. Isolation of PBMCs was performed using over 9.5 ml of fresh peripheral blood. Worth noting for this clonotype: At one end, the junction sequence differs from germline, possibly due to a read error.

TCR beta CDR3 regions were amplified from RNA transcripts. HTBI-primed first-round RT-PCR preceded second-round multiplex PCR. One entry per CDR3 protein, called by TCRdb with MiXCR from the multiplex PCR reads. The sample holds 740,000 or so distinct CDR3 sequences, about 44% seen once. The clonotype comes from an adult man with Graves' ophthalmopathy. The genes are TRBV6-2 or TRBV6-3 and TRBJ1-2, with D perhaps TRBD1 (5 bases). The specimen was peripheral blood. The CDR3 bases are TGTGCCATCAGTGAAGGCTTTGTTCGGGACGGCGGCTACACCTTC. Translated: CAISEGFVRDGGYTF.